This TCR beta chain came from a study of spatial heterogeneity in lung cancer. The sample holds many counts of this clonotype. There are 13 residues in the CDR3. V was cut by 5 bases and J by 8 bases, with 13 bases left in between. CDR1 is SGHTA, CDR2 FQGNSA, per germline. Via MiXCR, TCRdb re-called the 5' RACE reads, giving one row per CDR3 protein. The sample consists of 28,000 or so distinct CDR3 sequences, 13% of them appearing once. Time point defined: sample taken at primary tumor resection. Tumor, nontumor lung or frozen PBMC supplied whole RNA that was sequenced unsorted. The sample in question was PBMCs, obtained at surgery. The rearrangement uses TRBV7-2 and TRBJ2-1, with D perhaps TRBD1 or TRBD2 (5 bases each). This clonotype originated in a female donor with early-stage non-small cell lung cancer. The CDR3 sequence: CASSKGSLDEQFF. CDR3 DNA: TGTGCCAGCAGCAAGGGGAGCCTGGATGAGCAGTTCTTC.